This T cell receptor (beta chain) came from a study of blood T cell repertoires in COVID-19. The wider study: From the United States, Italy and Spain came samples of acute and convalescent COVID-19. T cells, B-cell-depleted T cells, or PBMCs provided the cDNA or gDNA that served as material.

Authors' data handling: How many nucleated cells were present was estimated from reference gene primer amplification. Method: immunoSEQ multiplex PCR; TCRdb's copy keeps in-frame clones and lacks some. That table is the source of V, J and clone size, and D and trimming were worked out from the DNA. Among a few hundred thousand clones listed, around 83% were seen once. The germline V gene has CDR1 SGDLS and CDR2 YYNGEE. CDR3 length equals 14 residues. After removal of 4 bases from V and 4 bases from J, the junction contained 5 bases not matched to a gene. The chain has TRBV9 and TRBJ2-3; 8 bases align to TRBD2. This clonotype was obtained from a man aged 18 to 30 with active or convalescent COVID-19. The specimen sequenced was peripheral blood. DNA of the CDR3: TGTGCCAGCAGCCCCGGGGGGGGCCCAGATACGCAGTATTTT. Amino acids: CASSPGGGPDTQYF. Full variable domain (remainder filled in from reference TRBV9 and TRBJ2-3): DSGVTQTPKHLITATGQRVTLRCSPRSGDLSVYWYQQSLDQGLQFLIQYYNGEERAKGNILERFSAQQFPDLHSELNLSSLELGDSALYFCASSPGGGPDTQYFGPGTRLTVL.